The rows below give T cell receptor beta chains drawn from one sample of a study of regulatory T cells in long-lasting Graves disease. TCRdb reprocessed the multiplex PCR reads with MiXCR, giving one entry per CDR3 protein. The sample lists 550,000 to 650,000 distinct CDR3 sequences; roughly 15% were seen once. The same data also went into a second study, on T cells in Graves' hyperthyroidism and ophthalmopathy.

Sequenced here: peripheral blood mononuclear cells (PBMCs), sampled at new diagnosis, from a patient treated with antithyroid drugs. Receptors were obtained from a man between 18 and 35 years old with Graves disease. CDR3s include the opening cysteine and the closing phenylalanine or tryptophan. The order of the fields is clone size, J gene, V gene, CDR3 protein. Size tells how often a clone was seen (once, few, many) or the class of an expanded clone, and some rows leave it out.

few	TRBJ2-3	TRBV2	CASREGSTDTQYF
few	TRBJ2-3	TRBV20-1	CSARDPLVADTQYF
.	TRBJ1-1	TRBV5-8	CASSLNRGFGAFF
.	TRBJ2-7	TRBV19	CASSRGGLGDEQYF
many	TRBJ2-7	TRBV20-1	CSAQGGSPSYEQYF
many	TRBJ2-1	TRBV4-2	CASSQDVAGTNEQFF
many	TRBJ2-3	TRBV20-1	CSAEGGDGTDTQYF
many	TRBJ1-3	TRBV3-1	CASSQVQASSGNTIYF
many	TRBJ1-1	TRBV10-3	CAISGAPNTEAFF
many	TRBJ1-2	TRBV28	CASSLLRTGIDGYTF
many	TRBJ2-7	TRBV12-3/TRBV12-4	CASSFGTGANEQYF
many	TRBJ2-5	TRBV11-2	CASSLGQGAGETQYF
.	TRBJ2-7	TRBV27	CASSLWIPGQGEEQYF
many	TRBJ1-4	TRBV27	CASSSLIPGEKLFF
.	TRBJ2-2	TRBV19	CASSLGLAGGPGTGELFF
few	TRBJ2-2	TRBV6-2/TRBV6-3	CASSLKGYTGELFF
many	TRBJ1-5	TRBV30	CAWSPGPGQPQHF
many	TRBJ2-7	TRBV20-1	CSAEGQGVYEQYF
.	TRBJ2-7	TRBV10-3	CAISGTSLNYEQYF
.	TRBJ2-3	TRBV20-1	CSARDVLSTSTDTQYF
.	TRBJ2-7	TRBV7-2	CASSLGPDYTYEQYF
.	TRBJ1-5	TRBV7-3	CASSLRRLDSNQPQHF
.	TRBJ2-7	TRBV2	CASSDQAGVSEQYF
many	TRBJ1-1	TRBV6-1	CASTLRQANTEAFF
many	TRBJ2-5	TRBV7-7	CASSRGRLAGRQETQYF
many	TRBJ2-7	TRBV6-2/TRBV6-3	CASSYHAGRGSYEQYF
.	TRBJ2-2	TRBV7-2	CASSSKRDRGYGELFF
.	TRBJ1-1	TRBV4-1	CASSQAGLGMNTEAFF
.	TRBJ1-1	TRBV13	CASSLGEGAWNTEAFF
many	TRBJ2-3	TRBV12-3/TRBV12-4	CASSLTRTESTDTQYF
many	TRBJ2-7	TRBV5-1	CASSLAAAKSYEQYF
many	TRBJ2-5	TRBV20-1	CSARDGASGRETQYF
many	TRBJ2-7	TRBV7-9	CASSLVATGTAYEQYF
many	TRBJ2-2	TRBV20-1	CSARDSARVNTGELFF
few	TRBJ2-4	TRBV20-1	CSARSASLAKNIQYF
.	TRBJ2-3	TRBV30	CAWSVNSGPQYF
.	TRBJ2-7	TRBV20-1	CSAREGGGRATRIYEQYF
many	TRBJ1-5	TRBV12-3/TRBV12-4	CASSWGYSSQPQHF
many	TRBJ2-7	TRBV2	CASTPGQMIYEQYF
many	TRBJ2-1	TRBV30	CAWSVKLPPPHNEQFF
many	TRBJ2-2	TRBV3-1	CASSQFLAGNTGELFF
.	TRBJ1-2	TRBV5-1	CASSWDSSGDYGYTF
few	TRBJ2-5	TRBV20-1	CSARDLRTGEQETQYF
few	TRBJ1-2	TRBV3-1	CASSQAFIYGYTF
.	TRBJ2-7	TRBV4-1	CASSQEARTSPYEQYF
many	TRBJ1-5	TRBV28	CASRPRESLLAQHF
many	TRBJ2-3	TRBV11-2	CASSLERGTGGTDTQYF
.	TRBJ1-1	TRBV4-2	CASSQPGGTTEAFF
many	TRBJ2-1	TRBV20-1	CSASKAYNEQFF
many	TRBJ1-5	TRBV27	CASSPEPSNQPQHF
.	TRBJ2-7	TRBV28	CASSRLGLAGGGLSYEQYF
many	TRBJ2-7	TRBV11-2	CASSLDGTAFYEQYF
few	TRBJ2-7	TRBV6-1	CASSRDTTYEQYF
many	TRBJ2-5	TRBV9	CASSVGSRTAQETQYF
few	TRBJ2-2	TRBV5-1	CASSPKLNTGELFF